Sequencing of this TCR beta chain was carried out in a study of regulatory T cells in long-lasting Graves disease. Findings and caveats of the study: Those with persistent Graves' had less TCR diversity than newly diagnosed patients.

Through Arm-PCR of CDR3 regions and iRepertoire HTBI primers, TCR beta libraries were built. TCRdb passed the multiplex PCR reads through MiXCR, listing each CDR3 protein once. The sample includes a few hundred thousand distinct CDR3 sequences, over 9.5% of them seen just once. This clonotype was seen a handful of times. Its antigen is unknown. Time point specified: newly diagnosed GD, antithyroid drugs for less than 3 months. PBMC-extracted RNA yielded the TCR library. A further study also used this sample, focusing on T cells in Graves' hyperthyroidism and ophthalmopathy. From that report: Among the patients, aged 18 to 65, hyperthyroidism was newly diagnosed and had lasted under 2 months. Ophthalmopathy got predicted by the model a median about six months before its onset.

Source: peripheral blood mononuclear cells (PBMCs), taken at new diagnosis, from a patient treated with antithyroid drugs. The receptor's source is a woman in her late teens or twenties with Graves disease.

This CDR3 is CASSPLGEGSNQPQHF. CDR3 in DNA: TGCGCCAGCAGCCCCCTGGGGGAGGGCAGCAATCAGCCCCAGCATTTT. V usage is TRBV4-1 and J usage is TRBJ1-5; TRBD1 is a possible D gene (5 bases). The CDR3 sequence is 16 residues long. The germline gives CDR1 MGHRA, CDR2 YSYEKL. V was pared by 4 bases and J by 1 base, with 14 bases between.